This T cell receptor (beta chain) was recorded in a study of blood T cell repertoires in COVID-19. In germline, CDR1 is DFQATT, CDR2 SNEGSKA (reference sequence). V dropped 5 bases and J dropped 11; count of bases not matched to a gene: 6. The CDR3 totals 11 residues. The method was immunoSEQ multiplex PCR; TCRdb's version includes in-frame clones alone and lacks a portion of them. The top ten clones hold around 13% of a sample with hundreds of thousands of clones, about 87% of them seen once. The sequence came from a woman in her fifties or sixties with COVID-19, enrolled during active disease. Sequencing was performed on peripheral blood. The rearrangement uses TRBV20-1 and TRBJ1-5; 7 bases agree with TRBD1. CDR3 residues: CSAPLGQAQHF. The CDR3 nucleotides are TGCAGTGCTCCTCTCGGACAGGCCCAGCATTTT.